This record concerns one T cell receptor (beta chain) sequence. The antigen it binds to is not known. Base quality data are lacking; no much larger clone is found one base away. CDR1 and CDR2 were assigned from the germline V gene (reference sequence) as MNHNY and SVGAGI. The CDR3 goes from the cysteine to the phenylalanine over 15 residues. Here the CDR3 DNA is all that survives: 45 bases in frame from base 1. The junction shows trimming of 2 bases on V and 1 base on J, plus 11 bases between the germline ends. TCRbeta CDR3 regions were amplified from genomic DNA by means of the immunoSEQ Assay, a bias-controlled multiplex PCR. From the authors' description of their analysis: The number of nucleated cells in each sample was estimated by amplification of reference gene primers within the assay. To quantify the absolute abundance of each unique TCRbeta CDR3 rearrangement, sequence reads were collapsed and filtered. For each sample, productive Simpson clonality was calculated as the square root of Simpson's diversity index across productive rearrangements. Sourced from immuneACCESS, this table was stored by TCRdb with only in-frame sequences that have V and J called. A share of the clones is absent; for the studies checked, an unresolved V gene accounts for under half, and the remainder has no known explanation. The D gene and trimming were derived from the DNA, and the V and J assignments and clone size from that table. The sample data list approximately 180,000 clones, and around 90% of these were observed just once. In total, the top ten clones hold about 1.4% of the sample.

The data were taken from a study of blood T cell repertoires in COVID-19 (dated by TCRdb to 2018 to 2020). About the study as a whole: Collaborator samples came from the United States, Italy and Spain and covered acute and convalescent phases of COVID-19. The dataset comprised deeply sampled blood TCRbeta repertoires from subjects exposed to, actively infected with, or recovered from COVID-19. The prospective study material was composed of cDNA or gDNA derived from T cells, B-cell-depleted T cells, or PBMCs. Where HLA class I and class II types were available, the types were taken from metadata supplied by the sample provider, not from assay-based typing. The repertoires were released in a freely available public database intended as a resource for research on the immune response to SARS-CoV-2. Samples were obtained from the ongoing ImmuneRACE study (first 160 participants) and from roughly 1,300 subjects provided by 6 global collaborators. A de-identified subject ID, COVID-19 status, age in years and sex were almost always included in the sample metadata.

Paper-wide results and their limitations: The amount of clinical and demographic metadata varied by source and participant and was provided uncurated.

Each collaborating institution followed its own protocols to collect whole blood in K2EDTA tubes. Collaborator samples were shipped for TCRbeta analysis as frozen whole blood, isolated PBMCs, or DNA extracted from either sample type. The receptor comes from a woman in her fifties or sixties with acute or convalescent COVID-19. Sequencing was performed on peripheral blood. The V and J genes are TRBV6-6 and TRBJ2-5, with the identity of the D gene unclear. CDR3 sequence: CASSYQAGTQETQYF. Read as DNA, the sequence is TGTGCCAGCAGTTACCAGGCAGGAACCCAAGAGACCCAGTACTTC.